This T cell receptor (beta chain) was recovered during a study of tumor-infiltrating lymphocytes in primary liver carcinoma. Blood RNA was derived from unsorted whole blood, and germline DNA was extracted too. In regard to this clonotype: A much larger clonotype is one base distant, so this may be a read error.

A constant-region primer primed TCR beta cDNA synthesis from 500 to 550 ng of total RNA. What produced the TCR beta libraries was three nested multiplex PCR rounds using slightly modified ARM-PCR. A single record per CDR3 protein comes from TCRdb applying MiXCR to the multiplex PCR reads. Here the sample spans about 200,000 distinct CDR3 sequences, almost 65% being singletons. The receptor comes from an older woman with primary liver carcinoma and hepatitis B virus infection. The sequenced material came from peripheral blood.

The CDR3 sequence: CASNQDTGYNEQFF. CDR3 DNA sequence: TGTGCCAGCAACCAAGATACGGGGTACAATGAGCAGTTCTTC. The rearrangement uses TRBV14 and TRBJ2-1; the D gene is possibly TRBD2 (5 bases). The CDR3 contains 14 residues. Germline V lookup: CDR1 SGHDN, CDR2 FVKESK.